Presented here are 25 T cell receptor beta chains from one specimen sequenced in a study of identical twins. TCRdb passed the 5' RACE reads through MiXCR, listing each CDR3 protein once. The sample lists about 720,000 distinct CDR3 sequences, 15% to 20% occurring once. These same data were also listed under a study on T cells expressing NK-cell markers.

Specimen: PBMCs. The receptor source for this set is a woman between 18 and 29 years old in good health.

The chain recombines TRBV6-1 with TRBJ2-1, with a weak D call TRBD2 (6 bases). The V end was cut by 5 bases, the J end by 0 bases, with 14 bases between. CDR1 is MNHNS and CDR2 is SASEGT in the germline V gene. CDR3 size: 16 residues. CDR3 nucleotide sequence: TGTGCCAGCAGTCAGTTTAGCGGAAGCTCCTACAATGAGCAGTTCTTC. Its protein is CASSQFSGSSYNEQFF.

This chain links TRBV5-1 with TRBJ1-6, with unresolved D. The CDR3 loop spans 14 amino acids. Between the trimmed V and J ends, which lost 0 bases and 7 bases, there was a span of 8 bases. Per the germline V gene, CDR1 is SGHRS and CDR2 is YFSETQ. The CDR3 nucleotides are TGCGCCAGCAGCTTGGAGGCGGAAAATTCACCCCTCCACTTT. Its protein is CASSLEAENSPLHF.

The chain recombines TRBV5-1 with TRBJ2-7; 9 bases agree with TRBD1. This CDR3 has 15 amino acids. V lost 4 bases and J lost 4; bases outside the gene matches: 9. CDR1 is SGHRS and CDR2 is YFSETQ in the germline V gene. The CDR3 spells CASSAQTGGPYEQYF. CDR3 nucleotides: TGCGCCAGCAGCGCCCAAACAGGGGGCCCTTACGAGCAGTACTTC.

The rearrangement joins TRBV20-1 to TRBJ2-4; TRBD1 agrees at 9 bases. Trimming removed 6 bases from V and 0 bases from J; junction bases left unmatched: 12. CDR1 DFQATT and CDR2 SNEGSKA come from the germline V gene (reference sequence). The CDR3 has 17 amino acids. The DNA of the CDR3 is TGCAGTGCCCTGGGACAGGGTGTTTATCTAGCCAAAAACATTCAGTACTTC. Amino acid sequence: CSALGQGVYLAKNIQYF.

There are a few counts of this clonotype. This rearrangement joins TRBV6-1 to TRBJ2-5; maybe TRBD1 (6 bases). The CDR3 has 14 residues. The germline gives CDR1 MNHNS, CDR2 SASEGT. Trimming removed 6 bases from V and 5 bases from J, with 16 bases in between. The CDR3 reads CASRVGASVETQYF. In nucleotides, the CDR3 is TGTGCCAGCAGGGTGGGGGCTAGTGTGGAGACCCAGTACTTC.

This clonotype was found a few times. The gene calls are TRBV29-1 and TRBJ2-7; D gene uncertain. Germline V gives CDR1 SQVTM, CDR2 ANQGSEA. There are 12 residues in the CDR3. V lost 4 bases and J 0 bases, leaving 7 bases between the germline ends. The chain's CDR3 is CSVAVSSYEQYF. The CDR3 nucleotides are TGCAGCGTTGCGGTCAGCTCCTACGAGCAGTACTTC.

The V gene is TRBV12-3 or TRBV12-4, the J gene TRBJ2-7, with D possibly matching TRBD2 (6 bases). V gave up 3 bases and J gave up 1 base, with 13 bases separating them. The CDR3 contains 15 residues. The CDR3 region is CASSFRDSGSYEQYF. DNA of the CDR3: TGTGCCAGCAGTTTTAGGGACTCAGGATCCTACGAGCAGTACTTC.

The gene calls are TRBV20-1 and TRBJ1-5; D might be TRBD1 (5 bases). The germline V and J ends were trimmed by 7 bases and 0 bases, with 16 bases remaining between them. Germline V gene data show CDR1 as DFQATT and CDR2 as SNEGSKA (reference sequence). The CDR3 covers 15 residues. CDR3 sequence reads: CSVRAGTLSNQPQHF. In DNA form, the CDR3 reads TGCAGTGTTAGGGCCGGGACTCTTAGCAATCAGCCCCAGCATTTT.

This clonotype was seen ten or more times. The J gene is TRBJ2-5, the V gene TRBV29-1; 7 bases are shared with TRBD1. The CDR3 contains 12 residues. CDR1 SQVTM and CDR2 ANQGSEA come from the germline V gene. V shed 6 bases and J 2 bases; nucleotides not matched to a gene: 3. Written as DNA, the CDR3 is TGCAGCGTGGCAGGGGGACAAGAGACCCAGTACTTC. Translating it yields CSVAGGQETQYF.

There are a few counts of this clonotype. The V and J genes are TRBV27 and TRBJ1-2; TRBD1 matches at 8 bases. Trimming at V came to 5 bases and at J to 3 bases, leaving 5 bases not matched to a gene. Germline CDR1 and CDR2: MNHEY and SMNVEV (reference sequence). The CDR3 has 14 amino acids. As DNA, the CDR3 is TGTGCCAGCAGTCAGGACAGGGCCCACTATGGCTACACCTTC. This encodes CASSQDRAHYGYTF.

V and J are TRBV20-1 and TRBJ2-7, with TRBD1 as a possible D gene (5 bases). Between the trimmed V and J ends, which lost 0 bases and 3 bases, there was a span of 12 bases. Germline values: CDR1 DFQATT, CDR2 SNEGSKA (reference sequence). CDR3 size: 14 residues. The CDR3 here is CSAREQVILYEQYF. CDR3 nucleotides: TGCAGTGCTAGAGAACAGGTCATACTCTACGAGCAGTACTTC.

This clonotype came up a few times. The chain uses TRBV20-1 and TRBJ2-3, with 11 bases lining up with TRBD2. V gave up 1 base and J gave up 3 bases; unmatched junction bases: 3. CDR3 length: 15 residues. Per the germline V gene, CDR1 is DFQATT and CDR2 is SNEGSKA (reference sequence). CDR3 amino acids: CSARVSGRVTDTQYF. The CDR3 DNA sequence: TGCAGTGCTAGAGTTAGCGGGAGGGTGACAGATACGCAGTATTTT.

This clonotype was observed a handful of times. This chain links TRBV12-3 or TRBV12-4 with TRBJ1-3; D not resolved. Deletions cut 4 bases from V and 4 bases from J, with 11 bases between. The CDR3 extends over 14 amino acids. The CDR3 region has the DNA TGTGCCAGCAGTTCGCCCGAGCGGGGAAACACCATATATTTT. Amino acids: CASSSPERGNTIYF.

V usage is TRBV12-3 or TRBV12-4 and J usage is TRBJ1-1; D unclear. The CDR3 totals 14 residues. Trimming removed 3 bases at V and 0 bases at J, with 8 bases between. CDR3 loop: CASSLYTVNTEAFF. Written as DNA, the CDR3 is TGTGCCAGCAGTTTGTATACAGTGAACACTGAAGCTTTCTTT.

At least ten counts were recorded for this clonotype. V and J are TRBV5-1 and TRBJ2-2; D call uncertain. The V and J ends lost 1 base and 4 bases respectively, with 8 bases between them. Germline loops: CDR1 SGHRS, CDR2 YFSETQ. This CDR3 has 14 residues. CDR3 loop: CASSLLWGTGELFF. CDR3 sequence (DNA): TGCGCCAGCAGCTTGTTGTGGGGCACCGGGGAGCTGTTTTTT.

The chain employs TRBV18 and TRBJ2-7, with TRBD1 as a possible D gene (5 bases). From germline, CDR1 is KGHSH and CDR2 LQKENI. V lost 4 bases and J 3 bases, leaving 10 bases between the germline ends. The CDR3 contains 13 residues. This CDR3 is CASSQGSHYEQYF. As DNA, the CDR3 is TGTGCCAGCTCACAGGGGTCCCACTACGAGCAGTACTTC.

This CDR3 is CSAIFQRSYEQYF. CDR3 in DNA: TGCAGTGCTATATTCCAGCGGTCCTACGAGCAGTACTTC. The J gene is TRBJ2-7, the V gene TRBV20-1; tentative D call: TRBD2 (5 bases). The germline gives CDR1 DFQATT, CDR2 SNEGSKA (reference sequence). V dropped 4 bases and J dropped 1 base, with 11 bases sitting between them. The CDR3 length is 13 residues.

This clonotype was picked up a small number of times. The rearrangement uses TRBV12-3 or TRBV12-4 and TRBJ1-1; 8 bases are a match to TRBD1. Trimming removed 5 bases from V and 3 bases from J; junction bases left unmatched: 5. The CDR3 is 14 residues long. CDR3 DNA: TGTGCCAGCAGTACCAGGACAGGGCACACTGAAGCTTTCTTT. It encodes CASSTRTGHTEAFF.

Only a few counts were recorded for this clonotype. The chain combines TRBV5-1 with TRBJ2-1; TRBD2 aligns across 8 bases. This CDR3 comprises 15 residues. Germline CDR1 is SGHRS and CDR2 is YFSETQ. The V gene end was trimmed by 4 bases and the J gene end by 4 bases; junction bases not matched to a gene: 7. CDR3: CASSEPGLVYNEQFF. Written as DNA, the CDR3 is TGCGCCAGCAGCGAGCCGGGACTAGTATACAATGAGCAGTTCTTC.

This chain connects TRBV10-3 to TRBJ1-4, with 7 bases that match TRBD1. Unmatched junction bases numbered 5, after V lost 0 bases and J lost 7 bases. Germline CDR1 reads ENHRY; CDR2 reads SYGVKD. There are 15 residues in the CDR3. DNA of the CDR3: TGTGCCATCAGTGAGTCGTCAGGGGGTGGTGAAAAACTGTTTTTT. This gives the protein CAISESSGGGEKLFF.

This clonotype was detected a few times. The chain uses TRBV11-2 and TRBJ2-3; D gene uncertain. The CDR3 spans 12 residues. The germline gives CDR1 SGHAT, CDR2 FQNNGV. V was clipped by 7 bases and J by 1 base, with 6 bases between them. The CDR3 loop reads CASTKGTDTQYF. CDR3 DNA: TGTGCCAGCACCAAAGGCACAGATACGCAGTATTTT.

This clonotype was detected only a few times. V gene TRBV5-5 combines with J gene TRBJ2-1, with no clear D. Germline V gene lookup returns CDR1 SGHKS and CDR2 YYEKEE (reference sequence). Trimming shortened V by 3 bases and J by 0 bases, and 10 bases separated the two germline ends. The CDR3 runs to 15 residues. Here the CDR3 DNA reads TGTGCCAGCAGCTCCCAACAGAGCTCCTACAATGAGCAGTTCTTC. Protein product: CASSSQQSSYNEQFF.

The chain has TRBV29-1 and TRBJ1-4, with a possible D match to TRBD1 (5 bases). The V end lost 7 bases, the J end lost 8 bases, and 20 bases lay between the germline ends. CDR1 and CDR2 from the germline V gene are SQVTM and ANQGSEA. This CDR3 comprises 14 residues. CDR3 sequence reads: CSAAAGRNLEKLFF. The CDR3, as DNA: TGCAGCGCCGCAGCAGGGAGAAACTTGGAAAAACTGTTTTTT.

In nucleotides, the CDR3 is TGTGCCAGCAGGTACCGGACGGAGGGTGAAGCTTTCTTT. It specifies CASRYRTEGEAFF. V usage is TRBV7-9 and J usage is TRBJ1-1; no definite D call. The CDR3 covers 13 residues. Germline V gene sequence: CDR1 SEHNR, CDR2 FQNEAQ (reference sequence). Trimming took off 6 bases at V and 7 bases at J, with 15 bases between the two ends.

The chain employs TRBV5-1 and TRBJ1-6, with a weak D call TRBD1 (5 bases). The CDR3 covers 14 residues. The germline gives CDR1 SGHRS, CDR2 YFSETQ. Trimming removed 4 bases at V and 8 bases at J, with 13 bases between. CDR3 DNA sequence: TGCGCCAGCAGCCCAGGTTGGGGGGATTCACCCCTCCACTTT. It is translated as CASSPGWGDSPLHF.